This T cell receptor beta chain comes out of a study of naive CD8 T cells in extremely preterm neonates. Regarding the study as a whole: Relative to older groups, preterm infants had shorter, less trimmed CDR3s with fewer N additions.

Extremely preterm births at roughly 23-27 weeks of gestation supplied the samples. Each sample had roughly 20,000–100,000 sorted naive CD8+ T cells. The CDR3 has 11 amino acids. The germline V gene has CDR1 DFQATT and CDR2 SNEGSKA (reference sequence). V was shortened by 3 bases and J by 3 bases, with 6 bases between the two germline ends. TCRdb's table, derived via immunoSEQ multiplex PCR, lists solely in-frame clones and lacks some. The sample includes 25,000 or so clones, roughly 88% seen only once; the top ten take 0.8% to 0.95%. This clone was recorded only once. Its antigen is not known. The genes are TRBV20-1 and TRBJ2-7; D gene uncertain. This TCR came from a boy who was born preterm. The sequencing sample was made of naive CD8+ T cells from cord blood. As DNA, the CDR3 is TGCAGTGCTAGCTGGGGCTACGAGCAGTACTTC. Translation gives CSASWGYEQYF.